The present entry profiles one TCR beta chain with its context. No cognate antigen has been identified for it. No much larger clone exists at a distance of one base, and base qualities are not known. The data derive from a study of blood T cell repertoires in COVID-19 (dated by TCRdb to about 2020). The study in broad terms: Samples from collaborators originated in the United States, Italy and Spain and spanned both the acute and convalescent phases of COVID-19. The material from the prospective study consisted of cDNA or gDNA derived from T cells, B-cell-depleted T cells, or PBMCs. Samples were obtained from the ongoing ImmuneRACE study (first 160 participants) and from 1,254 subjects provided by 6 global collaborators. Subjects who had been exposed to COVID-19, were actively infected with it, or had recovered from it provided the deeply sampled blood TCRbeta repertoires that made up the dataset. The repertoires were made available in a free public database intended to serve as a resource for research on the immune response to SARS-CoV-2. A de-identified subject ID, COVID-19 status, age in years and sex were almost always included in the sample metadata. HLA class I and class II types, where available, came from metadata supplied by the sample provider rather than from assay-based typing.

Enrolling through a virtual design, the prospective study's participants ranged in age from roughly 18 to 90 years and lived across roughly 23 United States geographic areas. Cohort assignment in the prospective study relied on participant-reported clinical history from a screening survey and a study questionnaire. For ImmuneRACE Cohort 3, a participant was defined as recovered based on two consecutive negative NP/OP PCR tests, clearance by a healthcare professional, or resolution of symptoms. In the prospective study, whole blood, serum and a nasopharyngeal or oropharyngeal swab were collected from each participant by mobile phlebotomists. Over a roughly 2-month period, participants in the prospective study had the option of providing additional blood draws and questionnaires. Prospective study blood samples were shipped either frozen or at room temperature before DNA extraction. Broader findings and caveats from the paper: The amount of clinical and demographic metadata varied by source and participant and was provided uncurated.

TCRbeta CDR3 regions were amplified from genomic DNA by means of the immunoSEQ Assay, a bias-controlled multiplex PCR. From the authors' description of their analysis: The number of nucleated cells in each sample was estimated by amplification of reference gene primers within the assay. Sequence reads were collapsed and filtered to measure the absolute abundance of every unique TCRbeta CDR3 rearrangement. Productive Simpson clonality was computed per sample as the square root of Simpson's diversity index over productive rearrangements. This immuneACCESS table, as held by TCRdb, lists in-frame sequences with V and J called but not all clones. Of the missing ones, under half trace to an unresolved V gene in checked studies; the others have no known cause. The V and J calls and clone size were taken over from that table, and D and trimming were inferred from the DNA. Present in this sample are just over 300,000 clones, over 75% of which were seen just once. The biggest ten clones account for approximately 8.8% of the sample.

The sequenced sample consisted of PBMCs or T cells enriched from blood (not recorded which). The sequence derives from a woman aged 40 to 55 who had recovered from COVID-19.

DNA sequence: TGCGCCAGCAGCGCGGACAGGGGGCCACTCTACGAGCAGTACTTC. Translated, this gives CASSADRGPLYEQYF. The rearrangement combines TRBV10-1 with TRBJ2-7; TRBD1 lines up with 11 middle nucleotides. V has 6 bases trimmed and J has 3 bases trimmed; junction bases matching no gene number 7. From the cysteine through the phenylalanine, the CDR3 covers 15 amino acids. This entry keeps only the CDR3 DNA: 45 bases, framed from base 1. For CDR1 and CDR2, the germline V gene (reference sequence) lists WNHNN and SYGVQD.